This TCR beta chain was obtained from a study of CXCR3-negative and CXCR3-positive naive CD8 T cells. Each TRB cDNA library was prepared by 5' RACE (with UMI labels). TCRdb reprocessed the 5' RACE reads; each CDR3 protein has one entry and no DNA is given. This table holds about 39,000 distinct CDR3 sequences. Sample: naive CXCR3- CD8+ T cells from blood. Specified subset: CD45RO-CCR7+CD27+CD95- naive CD8+ T cells lacking CXCR3 (TNR3-). This receptor was taken from a human donor in good health. Some clones in this sample may be carry-over from other donors' samples.

CDR3 sequence: CASSYGFVDYEQYF. The chain is built from TRBV6-6 and TRBJ2-7. In germline, CDR1 is MNHNY, CDR2 SVGAGI (reference sequence). The CDR3 covers 14 residues.